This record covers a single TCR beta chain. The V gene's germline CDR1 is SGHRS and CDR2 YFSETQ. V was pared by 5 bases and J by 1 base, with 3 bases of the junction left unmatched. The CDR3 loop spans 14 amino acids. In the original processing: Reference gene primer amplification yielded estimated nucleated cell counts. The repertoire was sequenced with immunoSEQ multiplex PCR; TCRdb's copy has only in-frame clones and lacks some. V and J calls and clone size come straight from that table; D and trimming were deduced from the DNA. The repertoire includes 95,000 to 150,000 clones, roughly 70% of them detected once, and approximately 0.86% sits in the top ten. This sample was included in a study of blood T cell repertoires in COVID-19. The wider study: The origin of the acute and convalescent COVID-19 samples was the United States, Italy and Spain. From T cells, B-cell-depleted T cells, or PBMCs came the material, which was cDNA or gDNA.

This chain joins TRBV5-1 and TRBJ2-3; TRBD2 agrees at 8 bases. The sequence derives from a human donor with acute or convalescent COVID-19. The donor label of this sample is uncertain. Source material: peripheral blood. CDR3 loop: CASSGAGGTDTQYF. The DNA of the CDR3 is TGCGCCAGCAGTGGAGCGGGGGGCACAGATACGCAGTATTTT.